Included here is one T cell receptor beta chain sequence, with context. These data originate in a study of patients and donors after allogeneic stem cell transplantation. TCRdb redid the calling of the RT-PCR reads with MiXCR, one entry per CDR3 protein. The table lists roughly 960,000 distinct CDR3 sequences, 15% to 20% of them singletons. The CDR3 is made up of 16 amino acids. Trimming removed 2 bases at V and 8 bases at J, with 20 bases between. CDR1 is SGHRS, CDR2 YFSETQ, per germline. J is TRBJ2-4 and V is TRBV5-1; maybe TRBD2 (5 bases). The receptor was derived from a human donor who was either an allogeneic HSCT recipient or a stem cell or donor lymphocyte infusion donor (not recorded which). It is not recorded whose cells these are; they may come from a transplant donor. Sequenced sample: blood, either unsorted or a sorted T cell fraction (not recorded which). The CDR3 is CASSFQEDKGDHIQYF. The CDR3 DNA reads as TGCGCCAGCAGCTTCCAGGAGGATAAGGGTGATCACATTCAGTACTTC. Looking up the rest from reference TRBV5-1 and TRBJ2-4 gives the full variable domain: KAGVTQTPRYLIKTRGQQVTLSCSPISGHRSVSWYQQTPGQGLQFLFEYFSETQRNKGNFPGRFSGRQFSNSRSEMNVSTLELGDSALYLCASSFQEDKGDHIQYFGAGTRLSVL.